This T cell receptor (beta chain) appears in the sequencing data of a study of radiotherapy plus CTLA-4 blockade in lung cancer. Study information: Objective responses emerged in about 20% of patients, and 31% attained disease control.

Trimming stripped 0 bases from V and 8 bases from J, with 11 bases between. This CDR3 spans 13 amino acids. CDR1 GTSNPN and CDR2 SVGIG come from the germline V gene (reference sequence). Sequencing was performed with immunoSEQ multiplex PCR; in TCRdb, only in-frame clones are kept and a portion is missing. The table includes 62,000 or so clones, roughly 85% detected once. The sequenced sample was peripheral blood, obtained from a patient treated with radiotherapy plus ipilimumab. The chain couples TRBV30 to TRBJ2-4, with a tentative D call TRBD1 (5 bases). The sequence was obtained from a human donor with non-small cell lung cancer who had a complete response to radiotherapy plus ipilimumab. The DNA for the CDR3 is TGTGCCTGGAGTGTAGGGGATTTGGACATTCAGTACTTC. It is translated as CAWSVGDLDIQYF. Together with reference TRBV30 and TRBJ2-4, the CDR3 gives the full variable domain: SQTIHQWPATLVQPVGSPLSLECTVEGTSNPNLYWYRQAAGRGLQLLFYSVGIGQISSEVPQNLSASRPQDRQFILSSKKLLLSDSGFYLCAWSVGDLDIQYFGAGTRLSVL.